Presented here are 27 T cell receptor beta chains from one specimen sequenced in a study of blood T cell repertoires in COVID-19. The assay was immunoSEQ multiplex PCR, and TCRdb's table has in-frame clones only and misses some. Of about 130,000 clones in the sample, roughly three quarters were seen once. Sequencing input: peripheral blood. Every receptor here comes from a woman aged 70-85 years with acute or convalescent COVID-19.

This clone qualifies as medium-sized (0.01 to 0.1%). This chain connects TRBV29-1 to TRBJ1-2; the match to TRBD1 covers 8 bases. CDR1 and CDR2 (germline): SQVTM, ANQGSEA. V lost 6 bases to trimming and J lost 4 bases; unmatched junction nucleotides: 13. The CDR3 has 15 amino acids. DNA of the CDR3: TGCAGCGTGCTACTTAACTCCGGGACAGGCTATGGCTACACCTTC. Amino acids: CSVLLNSGTGYGYTF.

This clone came up once. This sequence joins TRBV7-3 and TRBJ2-1; 8 bases are shared with TRBD2. The CDR3 is 15 amino acids. V trimming: 2 bases; J trimming: 16 bases; junction bases outside the gene matches: 16. The germline gives CDR1 SGHTA, CDR2 FQGTGA. The CDR3 spells CASSLAPAGEDGRFF. The CDR3, as DNA: TGTGCCAGCAGCTTAGCCCCAGCGGGAGAAGATGGGCGATTCTTC.

The gene calls are TRBV5-5 and TRBJ2-1; 10 bases fit TRBD1. V lost 4 bases, J lost 1 base, and 8 bases stayed unmatched. This CDR3 has 17 residues. Germline V gene data show CDR1 as SGHKS and CDR2 as YYEKEE (reference sequence). CDR3 residues: CASSQRGTGVSYNEQFF. The CDR3 DNA sequence: TGTGCCAGCAGCCAACGAGGGACAGGGGTTTCCTACAATGAGCAGTTCTTC.

The chain has TRBV6-5 and TRBJ1-2; D ambiguous. The CDR3 contains 13 residues. The V end was cut by 0 bases, the J end by 8 bases, with 10 bases between. Germline V gene sequence: CDR1 MNHEY, CDR2 SVGAGI. CDR3 bases: TGTGCCAGCAGTTACTCCCAGTCGAAAGGCTACACCTTC. Amino acid sequence: CASSYSQSKGYTF.

The chain links TRBV2 to TRBJ2-2, with D perhaps TRBD2 (6 bases). The V gene lost 7 bases and the J gene lost 0 bases, with 9 bases spanning the gap. Germline CDR1 SNHLY, CDR2 FYNNEI. This CDR3 spans 14 amino acids. Here the CDR3 DNA reads TGTGCCAGCATGGGGGGTTCGAACACCGGGGAGCTGTTTTTT. It yields the protein CASMGGSNTGELFF.

The chain combines TRBV27 with TRBJ2-3; 9 bases are shared with TRBD2. The CDR3 covers 15 residues. V was pared by 4 bases and J by 4 bases, with 6 bases of the junction left unmatched. Germline V gene data show CDR1 as MNHEY and CDR2 as SMNVEV (reference sequence). Here the CDR3 DNA reads TGTGCCAGCAGTTACTCGGGCGGGGGGGCAGATACGCAGTATTTT. Translated, it gives CASSYSGGGADTQYF.

The genes are TRBV19 and TRBJ1-5; no definite D call. This CDR3 is 14 amino acids long. V lost 6 bases and J lost 0, with 9 bases in between. CDR1 and CDR2 from the germline V gene are LNHDA and SQIVND (reference sequence). Here the CDR3 reads CASRTAYSNQPQHF. CDR3 DNA: TGTGCCAGTAGAACAGCCTATAGCAATCAGCCCCAGCATTTT.

V usage is TRBV7-9 and J usage is TRBJ1-2, with 8 bases that match TRBD1. From germline, CDR1 is SEHNR and CDR2 FQNEAQ (reference sequence). The CDR3 has 13 amino acids. V gave up 6 bases and J gave up 5 bases; unmatched junction bases: 5. CDR3 nucleotide sequence: TGTGCCAGCAGTTGGACAGGGTCATATGGCTACACCTTC. Translated: CASSWTGSYGYTF. Full variable domain (missing parts from reference TRBV7-9 and TRBJ1-2): DTGVSQNPRHKITKRGQNVTFRCDPISEHNRLYWYRQTLGQGPEFLTYFQNEAQLEKSRLLSDRFSAERPKGSFSTLEIQRTEQGDSAMYLCASSWTGSYGYTFGSGTRLTVV.

The chain links TRBV12-3 or TRBV12-4 to TRBJ1-2, with D maybe TRBD1 (6 bases). The V and J ends lost 10 bases and 4 bases respectively, with 13 bases between them. The length of the CDR3 is 12 residues. In nucleotides, the CDR3 is TGTGCCACCTCCAACAGGGTCTATGGCTACACCTTC. Amino acid sequence: CATSNRVYGYTF.

A few counts support this clone. This chain uses TRBV3-1 (or the pseudogene TRBV3-2) with TRBJ1-2; TRBD1 matches 7 bases. From germline, CDR1 is LGHDT and CDR2 YNNKEL (reference sequence). This CDR3 region has 14 residues. With 3 bases clipped from V and 5 bases from J, the junction kept 6 bases outside the gene matches. The CDR3 sequence: CASSQRGGEYGYTF. CDR3 sequence (DNA): TGTGCCAGCAGCCAGCGAGGGGGCGAATATGGCTACACCTTC.

The chain combines TRBV9 with TRBJ2-2; TRBD1 agrees at 7 bases. Trimming at V came to 4 bases and at J to 4 bases, leaving 1 base not matched to a gene. The germline gives CDR1 SGDLS, CDR2 YYNGEE. The CDR3 covers 13 residues. The CDR3 DNA sequence: TGTGCCAGCAGCAACAGGGGCACCGGGGAGCTGTTTTTT. This codes for CASSNRGTGELFF. The full variable domain, with the rest looked up from reference TRBV9 and TRBJ2-2, is DSGVTQTPKHLITATGQRVTLRCSPRSGDLSVYWYQQSLDQGLQFLIQYYNGEERAKGNILERFSAQQFPDLHSELNLSSLELGDSALYFCASSNRGTGELFFGEGSRLTVL.

This clone showed up many times. CDR3 in DNA: TGTGCCAGCAGTTACGCCGCCCGGGACACAAAGGAGACCCAGTACTTC. It translates to CASSYAARDTKETQYF. The chain links TRBV6-6 to TRBJ2-5, with D possibly being TRBD1 (6 bases). Trimming removed 2 bases at V and 5 bases at J, with 18 bases between. CDR1 MNHNY and CDR2 SVGAGI come from the germline V gene (reference sequence). The CDR3 consists of 16 residues.

V is TRBV28 and J is TRBJ2-3; 8 nucleotides line up with TRBD2. The V segment lost 7 bases and the J segment 9 bases; nucleotides outside the gene matches: 9. The germline gives CDR1 MDHEN, CDR2 SYDVKM. The CDR3 spans 13 residues. CDR3 residues: CASKGAGEATQYF. The CDR3 DNA sequence: TGTGCCAGCAAAGGAGCGGGAGAGGCCACGCAGTATTTT.

This sequence joins TRBV6-5 and TRBJ2-6; D is perhaps TRBD2 (5 bases). Germline CDR1 is MNHEY and CDR2 is SVGAGI. The CDR3 is 15 amino acids. V was shortened by 8 bases and J by 0 bases, with 11 bases between the two germline ends. The CDR3 sequence: CASHDGVSGANVLTF. In DNA, the CDR3 is TGTGCCAGCCACGACGGGGTCTCTGGGGCCAACGTCCTGACTTTC.

The V and J genes are TRBV7-8 and TRBJ1-2; 10 nucleotides align to TRBD1. V lost 6 bases to trimming and J lost 1 base; unmatched junction nucleotides: 8. Germline CDR1 reads SGHVS; CDR2 reads FQNEAQ. CDR3 length equals 16 residues. CDR3 residues: CASSRQGAPYNYGYTF. The CDR3 nucleotides are TGTGCCAGCAGTAGACAGGGGGCACCTTATAACTATGGCTACACCTTC.

The rearrangement uses TRBV9 and TRBJ1-1, with 7 nucleotides matching TRBD1. This CDR3 is built from 12 residues. Germline V gene data show CDR1 as SGDLS and CDR2 as YYNGEE. The V gene end was trimmed by 3 bases and the J gene end by 6 bases; junction bases not matched to a gene: 2. Here the CDR3 reads CASSGGTAEAFF. The CDR3 bases are TGTGCCAGCAGCGGAGGGACAGCTGAAGCTTTCTTT.

V and J are TRBV5-1 and TRBJ2-2; possibly TRBD2 for D (6 bases). Germline V gene data show CDR1 as SGHRS and CDR2 as YFSETQ. The length of the CDR3 is 15 residues. Trimming removed 0 bases from V and 3 bases from J, with 9 bases in between. The chain's CDR3 is CASSLGGEHTGELFF. In DNA form, the CDR3 reads TGCGCCAGCAGCTTGGGCGGGGAGCACACCGGGGAGCTGTTTTTT.

CDR3 region: CASSLYSNEQYF. The CDR3 region has the DNA TGTGCCAGCAGTTTGTATAGCAACGAGCAGTACTTC. The chain combines TRBV6-5 with TRBJ2-7, with no clear D. This CDR3 contains 12 residues. The germline V gene encodes CDR1 MNHEY and CDR2 SVGAGI. Trimming took off 4 bases at V and 5 bases at J, with 9 bases between the two ends.

This clone was seen a few times. The V and J genes are TRBV12-3 or TRBV12-4 and TRBJ1-5, with TRBD1 matching over 8 bases. The CDR3 length is 13 residues. Trimming took 6 bases from V and 5 from J; bases not matched to a gene: 3. This chain's CDR3 is CASRSGGDQPQHF. CDR3 sequence (DNA): TGTGCCAGCAGATCAGGGGGCGATCAGCCCCAGCATTTT.

There are many counts of this clone. V and J are TRBV11-2 and TRBJ2-7, with 12 bases aligning to TRBD2. The germline V gene has CDR1 SGHAT and CDR2 FQNNGV. CDR3 size: 15 residues. Losses at the gene ends were 4 bases for V and 2 bases for J; bases not matched to a gene: 3. CDR3 residues: CASSSLAGGPYEQYF. The CDR3 nucleotides read TGTGCCAGCAGCTCGCTAGCGGGGGGGCCCTACGAGCAGTACTTC.

The chain is built from TRBV7-9 and TRBJ1-2, with 7 bases matching TRBD1. The germline V gene encodes CDR1 SEHNR and CDR2 FQNEAQ (reference sequence). This CDR3 comprises 13 residues. With V trimmed by 5 bases and J by 2 bases, 2 bases remained unmatched. The CDR3 coding sequence is TGTGCCAGCAGCGCACAGGGGAACTATGGCTACACCTTC. The encoded protein is CASSAQGNYGYTF.

The gene calls are TRBV5-6 and TRBJ1-2; D not resolved. The CDR3 has 13 amino acids. CDR1 is SGHDT and CDR2 is YYEEEE in the germline V gene. Trimming shortened V by 0 bases and J by 4 bases, and 7 bases separated the two germline ends. DNA of the CDR3: TGTGCCAGCAGCTTGGATCCAGGCTATGGCTACACCTTC. Translating gives CASSLDPGYGYTF.

The chain uses TRBV2 and TRBJ2-7; D might be TRBD2 (6 bases). Between the trimmed V and J ends, which lost 7 bases and 0 bases, there was a span of 16 bases. The length of the CDR3 is 15 residues. In germline, CDR1 is SNHLY, CDR2 FYNNEI. The CDR3 here is CASMFSGGLSYEQYF. The CDR3 DNA sequence: TGTGCCAGCATGTTTAGTGGGGGACTCTCCTACGAGCAGTACTTC.

This clone came up a few times. This rearrangement joins TRBV4-1 to TRBJ2-7; perhaps TRBD1 as D (5 bases). V was shortened by 1 base and J by 2 bases, with 12 bases between the two germline ends. CDR3 size: 15 residues. CDR1 is MGHRA, CDR2 YSYEKL, per germline. CDR3 protein: CASSQVGQLPYEQYF. In nucleotides, the CDR3 is TGCGCCAGCAGCCAAGTTGGACAACTGCCCTACGAGCAGTACTTC.

This rearrangement joins TRBV12-5 to TRBJ2-7; tentatively, D is TRBD2 (6 bases). Trimming cost V 3 bases and J 5 bases, with 17 bases left between them. CDR1 is LGHNT, CDR2 FRNRAP, per germline. CDR3 size: 15 residues. For the CDR3, the DNA is TGTGCTAGTGGTTTTGGTACATCGGGAGTCGACGAGCAGTACTTC. This codes for CASGFGTSGVDEQYF.

This chain uses TRBV10-1 with TRBJ2-1; 9 nucleotides agree with TRBD1. CDR1 WNHNN and CDR2 SYGVQD come from the germline V gene (reference sequence). The J segment lost 11 bases and the V segment lost 7 bases, leaving 6 bases of the junction unmatched. The CDR3 loop spans 12 amino acids. The CDR3 is CASKGGQGQQFF. The CDR3 coding sequence is TGCGCCAGCAAAGGGGGACAGGGCCAGCAGTTCTTC.

The rearrangement uses TRBV7-9 and TRBJ1-2, with 8 bases aligning to TRBD1. This CDR3 spans 13 amino acids. Germline V lookup: CDR1 SEHNR, CDR2 FQNEAQ (reference sequence). Losses at the gene ends were 1 base for V and 7 bases for J; bases not matched to a gene: 2. Written as DNA, the CDR3 is TGTGCCAGCAGCTTAGGGACAGGGTTTGGCTACACCTTC. As protein: CASSLGTGFGYTF.